The T cell receptor beta chain under discussion was sequenced for a study of CD8 T cells in ankylosing spondylitis. Study outcomes and limitations: A motif in TCR beta, a set of seven to nine highly homologous variants, appeared characteristic of ankylosing spondylitis blood. Matched ankylosing spondylitis synovial fluid reportedly contained a significantly enriched population of disease-linked clones.

Worth noting for this clonotype: Antigen specificity is unknown.

Libraries of TCR beta came from quantitative 5'-RACE with molecular barcodes. Each CDR3 protein is one row after TCRdb ran MiXCR on the 5' RACE reads. The repertoire includes around 440,000 distinct CDR3 sequences, roughly a sixth of them detected once, and just over 1% sits in the top ten. The CDR3 extends over 15 amino acids. Germline loops: CDR1 SNHLY, CDR2 FYNNEI. V gave up 7 bases and J gave up 1 base; unmatched junction bases: 4. This rearrangement joins TRBV2 to TRBJ2-3; the match to TRBD2 covers 11 bases. The sequence derives from a male donor with ankylosing spondylitis. Sequenced sample: blood, either unsorted or a sorted T cell fraction (not recorded which). As DNA, the CDR3 is TGTGCCAGCAACGCACTAGCGGGAGGCACAGATACGCAGTATTTT. Translating it yields CASNALAGGTDTQYF.